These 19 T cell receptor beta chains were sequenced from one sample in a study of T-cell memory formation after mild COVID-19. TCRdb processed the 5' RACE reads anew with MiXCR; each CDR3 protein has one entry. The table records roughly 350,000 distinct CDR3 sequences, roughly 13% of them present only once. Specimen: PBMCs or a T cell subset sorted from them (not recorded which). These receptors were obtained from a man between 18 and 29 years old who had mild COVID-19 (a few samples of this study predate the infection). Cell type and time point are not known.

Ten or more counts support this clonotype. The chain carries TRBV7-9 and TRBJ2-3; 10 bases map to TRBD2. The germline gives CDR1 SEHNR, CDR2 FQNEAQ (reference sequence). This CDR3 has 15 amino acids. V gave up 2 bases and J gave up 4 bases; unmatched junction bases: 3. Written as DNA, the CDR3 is TGTGCCAGCAGCTTAACTAGCGGGGCGCCAGATACGCAGTATTTT. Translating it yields CASSLTSGAPDTQYF.

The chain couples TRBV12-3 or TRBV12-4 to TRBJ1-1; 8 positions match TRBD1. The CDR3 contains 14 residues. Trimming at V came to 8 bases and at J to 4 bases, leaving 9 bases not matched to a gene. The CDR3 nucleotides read TGTGCCAGCCGACCTGGACAGGGTCTCACTGAAGCTTTCTTT. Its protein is CASRPGQGLTEAFF.

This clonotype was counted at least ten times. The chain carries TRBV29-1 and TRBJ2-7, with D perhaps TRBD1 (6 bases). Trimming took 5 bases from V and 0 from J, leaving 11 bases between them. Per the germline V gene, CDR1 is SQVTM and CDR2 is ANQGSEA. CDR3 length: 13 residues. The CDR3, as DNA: TGCAGCGTTTCGACAGGACGCTCCTACGAGCAGTACTTC. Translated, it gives CSVSTGRSYEQYF.

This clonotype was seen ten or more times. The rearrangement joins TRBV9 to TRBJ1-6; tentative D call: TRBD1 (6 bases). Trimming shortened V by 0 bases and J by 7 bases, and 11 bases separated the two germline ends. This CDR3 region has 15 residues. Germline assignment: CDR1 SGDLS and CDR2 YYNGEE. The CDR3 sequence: CASSVAAGENSPLHF. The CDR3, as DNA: TGTGCCAGCAGCGTAGCGGCAGGGGAAAATTCACCCCTCCACTTT.

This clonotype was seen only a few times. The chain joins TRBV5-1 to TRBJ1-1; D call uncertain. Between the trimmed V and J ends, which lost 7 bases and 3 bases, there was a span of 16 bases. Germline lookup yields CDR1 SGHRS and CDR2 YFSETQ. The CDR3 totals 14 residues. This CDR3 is CASGLGIWDTEAFF. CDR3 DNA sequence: TGCGCCAGCGGCCTGGGGATATGGGACACTGAAGCTTTCTTT.

CDR3 DNA sequence: TGTGCCAGCAGCTTGGATACACAGGGGAACAATGAGCAGTTCTTC. Amino acids: CASSLDTQGNNEQFF. The chain is built from TRBV5-6 and TRBJ2-1, with 7 nucleotides matching TRBD1. V was clipped by 0 bases and J by 5 bases; unmatched bases: 5. Germline V gene sequence: CDR1 SGHDT, CDR2 YYEEEE. This CDR3 has 15 residues.

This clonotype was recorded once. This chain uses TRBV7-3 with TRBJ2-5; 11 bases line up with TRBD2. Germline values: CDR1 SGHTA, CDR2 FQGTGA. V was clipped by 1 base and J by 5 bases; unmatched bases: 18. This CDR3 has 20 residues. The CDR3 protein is CASSLRGGSASGGLGETQYF. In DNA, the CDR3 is TGTGCCAGCAGCTTAAGAGGCGGGAGCGCTAGCGGGGGGCTCGGGGAGACCCAGTACTTC.

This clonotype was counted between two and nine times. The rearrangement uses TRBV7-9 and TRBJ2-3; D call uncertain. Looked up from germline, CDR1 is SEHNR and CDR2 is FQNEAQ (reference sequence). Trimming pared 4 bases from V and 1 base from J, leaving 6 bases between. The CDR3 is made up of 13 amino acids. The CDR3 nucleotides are TGTGCCAGCAGCTCCTGGGGCACAGATACGCAGTATTTT. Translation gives CASSSWGTDTQYF. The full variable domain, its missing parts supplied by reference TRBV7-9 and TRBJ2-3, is DTGVSQNPRHKITKRGQNVTFRCDPISEHNRLYWYRQTLGQGPEFLTYFQNEAQLEKSRLLSDRFSAERPKGSFSTLEIQRTEQGDSAMYLCASSSWGTDTQYFGPGTRLTVL.

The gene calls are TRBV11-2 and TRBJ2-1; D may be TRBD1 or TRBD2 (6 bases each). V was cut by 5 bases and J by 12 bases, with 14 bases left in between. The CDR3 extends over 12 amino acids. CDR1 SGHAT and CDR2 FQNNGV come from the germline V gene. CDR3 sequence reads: CASSLNRGRQFF. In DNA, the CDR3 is TGTGCCAGCAGCCTCAACCGGGGGCGGCAGTTCTTC.

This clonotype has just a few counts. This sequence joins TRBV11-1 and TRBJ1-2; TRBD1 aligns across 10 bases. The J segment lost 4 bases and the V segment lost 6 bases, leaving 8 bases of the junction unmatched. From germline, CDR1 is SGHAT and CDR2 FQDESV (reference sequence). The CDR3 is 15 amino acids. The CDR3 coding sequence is TGTGCCAGCAGTCTATCCGGGACAGGGGCCTATGGCTACACCTTC. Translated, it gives CASSLSGTGAYGYTF.

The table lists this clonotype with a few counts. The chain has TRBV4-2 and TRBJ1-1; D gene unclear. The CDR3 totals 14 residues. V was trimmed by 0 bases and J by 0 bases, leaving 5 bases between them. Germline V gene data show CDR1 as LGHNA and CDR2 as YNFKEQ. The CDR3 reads CASSQDLLNTEAFF. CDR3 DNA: TGTGCCAGCAGCCAAGATCTCCTGAACACTGAAGCTTTCTTT.

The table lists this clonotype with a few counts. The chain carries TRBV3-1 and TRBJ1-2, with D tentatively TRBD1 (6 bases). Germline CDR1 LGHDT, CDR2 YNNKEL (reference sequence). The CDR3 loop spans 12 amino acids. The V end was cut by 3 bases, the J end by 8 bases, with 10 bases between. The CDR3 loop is CASSQGQEGYTF. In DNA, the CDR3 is TGTGCCAGCAGCCAGGGACAAGAAGGCTACACCTTC.

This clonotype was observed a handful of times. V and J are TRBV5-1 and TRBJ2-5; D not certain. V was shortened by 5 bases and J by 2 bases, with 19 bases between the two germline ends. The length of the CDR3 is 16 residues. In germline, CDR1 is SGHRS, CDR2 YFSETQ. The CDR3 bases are TGCGCCAGCAGACGAGCTATGGCAGGTTCGCAAGAGACCCAGTACTTC. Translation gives CASRRAMAGSQETQYF.

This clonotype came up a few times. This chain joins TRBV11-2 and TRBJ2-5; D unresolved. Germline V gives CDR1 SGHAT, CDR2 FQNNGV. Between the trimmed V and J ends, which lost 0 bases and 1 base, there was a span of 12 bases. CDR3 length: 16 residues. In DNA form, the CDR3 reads TGTGCCAGCAGCTTAGAAGGCGGCGTTGTCCAAGAGACCCAGTACTTC. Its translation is CASSLEGGVVQETQYF.

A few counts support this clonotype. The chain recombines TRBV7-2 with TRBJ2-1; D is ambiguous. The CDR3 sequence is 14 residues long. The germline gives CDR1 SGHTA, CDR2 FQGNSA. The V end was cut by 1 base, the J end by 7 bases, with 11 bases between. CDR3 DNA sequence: TGTGCCAGCAGCTTAGGTCGGAGTCTGAATGAGCAGTTCTTC. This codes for CASSLGRSLNEQFF.

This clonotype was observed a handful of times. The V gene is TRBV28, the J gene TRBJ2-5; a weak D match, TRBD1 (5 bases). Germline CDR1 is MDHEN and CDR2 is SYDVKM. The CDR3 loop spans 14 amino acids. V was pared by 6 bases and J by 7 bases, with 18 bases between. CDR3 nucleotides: TGTGCCAGCAGCCAGGGCGTACCATCAAGGACCCAGTACTTC. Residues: CASSQGVPSRTQYF.

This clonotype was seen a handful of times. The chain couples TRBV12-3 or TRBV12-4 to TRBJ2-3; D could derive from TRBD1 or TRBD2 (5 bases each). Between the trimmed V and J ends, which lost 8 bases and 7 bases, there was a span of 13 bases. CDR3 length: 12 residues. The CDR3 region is CASRGFPNTQYF. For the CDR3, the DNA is TGTGCCAGCCGGGGCTTCCCTAATACGCAGTATTTT.

The CDR3 spells CASSEYGTLNTEAFF. As DNA, the CDR3 is TGTGCCAGCAGCGAATACGGGACACTGAACACTGAAGCTTTCTTT. This chain joins TRBV13 and TRBJ1-1; D perhaps matches TRBD1 (6 bases). The CDR3 totals 15 residues. The germline V gene encodes CDR1 PRHDT and CDR2 FYEKMQ (reference sequence). Trimming pared 5 bases from V and 0 bases from J, leaving 13 bases between.

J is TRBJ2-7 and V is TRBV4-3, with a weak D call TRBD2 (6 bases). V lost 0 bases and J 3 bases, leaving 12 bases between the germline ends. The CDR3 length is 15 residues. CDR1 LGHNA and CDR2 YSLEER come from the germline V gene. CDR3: CASSQDASVIYEQYF. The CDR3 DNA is TGCGCCAGCAGCCAAGATGCTAGCGTGATCTACGAGCAGTACTTC.